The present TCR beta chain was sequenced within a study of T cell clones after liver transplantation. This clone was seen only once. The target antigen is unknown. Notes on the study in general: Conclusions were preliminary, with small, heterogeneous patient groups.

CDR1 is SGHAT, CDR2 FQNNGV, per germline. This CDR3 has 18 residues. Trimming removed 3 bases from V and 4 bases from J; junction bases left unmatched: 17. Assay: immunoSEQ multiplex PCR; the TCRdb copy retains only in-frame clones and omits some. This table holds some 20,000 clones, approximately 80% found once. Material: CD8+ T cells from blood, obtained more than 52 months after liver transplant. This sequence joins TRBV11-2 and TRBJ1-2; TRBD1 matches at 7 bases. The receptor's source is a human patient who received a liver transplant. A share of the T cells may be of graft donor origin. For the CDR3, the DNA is TGTGCCAGCAGCTTGAGAACAGAAACAGGGGAAGACGCCTATGGCTACACCTTC. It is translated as CASSLRTETGEDAYGYTF.